This T cell receptor (beta chain) stems from a study of cytomegalovirus exposure and HLA in healthy donors. Points from the study as a whole: CMV serostatus stood as the only immune exposure information on hand.

Germline CDR1 is SQVTM and CDR2 is ANQGSEA. The CDR3 loop spans 17 amino acids. V was clipped by 5 bases and J by 5 bases; unmatched bases: 14. PCR was performed using 60 Vbeta and 13 Jbeta primers. Using immunoSEQ multiplex PCR, the repertoire was profiled, and TCRdb retains in-frame clones only, with some absent. This table has 100,000 to 150,000 clones, 65% to 80% appearing once. Remarks on this clone: Antigen specificity is unknown.

The chain links TRBV29-1 to TRBJ2-2; 10 bases fit TRBD2. The source of this sequence is a woman aged 18 to 35 in good health and CMV-seronegative. The sample comprised PBMCs. The CDR3 here is CSVPSLSVAGGTGELFF. CDR3 nucleotides: TGCAGCGTTCCTTCTTTAAGTGTAGCGGGAGGAACCGGGGAGCTGTTTTTT.